This TCR beta chain stems from a study of blood T cell repertoires in COVID-19 (TCRdb year 2020). Context from the whole study: Collaborator samples came from the United States, Italy and Spain and covered acute and convalescent phases of COVID-19. Where available, HLA class I and class II types were taken from metadata supplied by the sample provider and were not determined by assay-based typing. The prospective study material was composed of cDNA or gDNA derived from T cells, B-cell-depleted T cells, or PBMCs. Sample metadata almost always included a de-identified subject ID, COVID-19 status, age in years and sex. The repertoires were released in a freely available public database intended as a resource for research on the immune response to SARS-CoV-2. Samples were obtained from the ongoing ImmuneRACE study (first 160 participants) and from over 1,000 subjects provided by 6 global collaborators. Deeply sampled blood TCRbeta repertoires from subjects exposed to, actively infected with, or recovered from COVID-19 were included in the dataset. Study-level results and caveats: How much clinical and demographic metadata was included differed by source and by participant, and the metadata was provided uncurated.

In regard to this clone: It lacks a known antigen. Nothing much larger sits one base from this clone, and base qualities are not available.

The immunoSEQ Assay, a bias-controlled multiplex PCR, was used to amplify TCRbeta CDR3 regions from genomic DNA. Per the source publication's procedure: The number of nucleated cells in each sample was estimated from the amplification of reference gene primers within the assay. To quantify the absolute abundance of each unique TCRbeta CDR3 rearrangement, sequence reads were collapsed and filtered. For each sample, productive Simpson clonality was calculated by taking the square root of Simpson's diversity index across productive rearrangements. The clones in this table, taken by TCRdb from immuneACCESS, are in-frame only. Not every clone is retained; where verified, under half of the shortfall comes from an unresolved V gene, and the cause of the rest is unknown. The V and J calls and clone size are taken from that table; D and trimming were inferred from the DNA. This sample comprises more than 45,000 clones, less than 95% of them detected only once. The ten largest clones represent approximately 3.4% of the sample.

Spanning cysteine to phenylalanine, the CDR3 consists of 19 amino acids. Only the CDR3 region is kept as DNA, spanning 57 bases read in frame from base 1. CDR1 and CDR2 (MDHEN, SYDVKM) derive from the germline V gene. Germline trimming: 3 bases from V, 2 bases from J; junction bases outside gene matches: 13. Whole blood was collected in K2EDTA tubes by collaborating institutions according to the institutions' own protocols. Collaborator samples were shipped for TCRbeta analysis as frozen whole blood, isolated PBMCs, or DNA extracted from either sample type. The clonotype originates from a human donor in a cohort sampled during active COVID-19. The rearrangement combines TRBV28 with TRBJ2-5; the central 12 bases match TRBD2. The specimen was peripheral blood. The CDR3 region has the sequence CASSFSGTSGFQGQETQYF. The DNA sequence is TGTGCCAGCAGTTTCAGCGGGACTAGCGGGTTTCAGGGGCAAGAGACCCAGTACTTC.